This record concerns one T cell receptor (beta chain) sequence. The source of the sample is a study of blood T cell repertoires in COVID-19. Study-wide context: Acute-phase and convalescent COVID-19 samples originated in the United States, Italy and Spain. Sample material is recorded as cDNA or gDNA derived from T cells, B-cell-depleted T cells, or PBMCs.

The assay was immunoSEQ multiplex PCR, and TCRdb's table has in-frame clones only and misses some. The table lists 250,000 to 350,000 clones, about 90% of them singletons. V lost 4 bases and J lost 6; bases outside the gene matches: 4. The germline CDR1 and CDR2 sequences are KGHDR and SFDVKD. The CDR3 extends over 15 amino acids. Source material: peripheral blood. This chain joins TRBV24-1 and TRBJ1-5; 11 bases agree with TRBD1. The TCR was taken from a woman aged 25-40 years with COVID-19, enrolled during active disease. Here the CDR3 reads CATSDGQGAGQPQHF. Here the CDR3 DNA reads TGTGCCACCAGTGACGGACAGGGGGCAGGTCAGCCCCAGCATTTT.